This T cell receptor beta chain was obtained from a study of T-cell reconstitution after alpha-beta-depleted transplantation in children. Study results and caveats: Diversity and T-cell counts at one year after transplant derived mostly from new T cells. Several hundred expanded graft clones reportedly gave rise to the alpha-beta T cells present about two months after transplant. At day 60, the high TCRbeta diversity found in some patients originated from recipient T cells and thymic progenitors that had survived.

The V and J ends lost 0 bases and 6 bases, in that order; junction bases with no gene match: 9. Germline-derived CDR1 and CDR2 are SGDLS and YYNGEE. There are 17 residues in the CDR3. A few counts support this clonotype. Its target is unknown. Unique molecular identifiers were incorporated when the TCRbeta library was constructed. TCRdb re-analysed the PCR reads in MiXCR, keeping a single row per CDR3 protein. The sample lists 750,000 to 950,000 distinct CDR3 sequences; under 20% were seen once. The chain employs TRBV9 and TRBJ2-1; 10 bases align to TRBD2. The TCR sequence derives from a male patient between 10 and 17 years old who had a stem cell transplant for acute lymphoblastic leukemia, so the T cells may come from the graft donor. The sequencing here drew on PBMCs, mostly from graft donor cells, taken 360 days after TCRalphabeta/CD19-depleted stem cell transplant. CDR3 protein: CASSVETSGIPINEQFF. The CDR3 region has the DNA TGTGCCAGCAGCGTAGAAACTAGCGGGATACCAATCAATGAGCAGTTCTTC.